This T cell receptor (beta chain) was documented in a study of cytomegalovirus exposure and HLA in healthy donors. Broader study findings: Among TCR beta chains, those listed as cytomegalovirus-associated numbered over 150. Most TCR sequences were seen very rarely across donors, but some public TCRs occurred in many. Several V segments, TRBV6-2 and TRBV6-3 among them, could not be told apart and were dropped.

Use of 60 Vbeta and 13 Jbeta primers characterized the PCR. Method: immunoSEQ multiplex PCR; TCRdb's copy keeps in-frame clones and lacks some. The data show approximately 190,000 clones, with roughly 74% seen just once and 1.5% to 2% held by the top ten. The germline V and J ends were trimmed by 0 bases and 6 bases, with 9 bases remaining between them. Germline V gives CDR1 SGHDN, CDR2 FVKESK. This CDR3 has 15 residues. The donors were healthy bone marrow donors. Of note for this clone: Its antigen is not identified.

Material for sequencing was PBMCs. The clonotype originates from a woman between 25 and 40 years old in good health and CMV-seronegative. The chain combines TRBV14 with TRBJ1-6, with D perhaps matching TRBD1 (5 bases). The CDR3 nucleotides read TGTGCCAGCAGCCAAGATCTGGGGCTTAATTCACCCCTCCACTTT. Amino acids: CASSQDLGLNSPLHF.